The 20 T cell receptor beta chains listed next were all sequenced from one sample in a study of cytomegalovirus exposure and HLA in healthy donors. Profiled with immunoSEQ multiplex PCR; TCRdb holds only in-frame clones, not every one. Found here are 200,000 to 300,000 clones, less than 95% of them singletons; the top ten hold approximately 3.1%. The specimen sequenced was PBMCs. The receptors were sampled from a woman under 40 in good health and CMV-seronegative.

The chain is built from TRBV27 and TRBJ2-7, with 9 bases identical to TRBD2. The CDR3 is made up of 15 amino acids. V shed 5 bases and J 1 base; nucleotides not matched to a gene: 6. Germline V CDR1 and CDR2: MNHEY, SMNVEV (reference sequence). CDR3 coding DNA: TGTGCCAGCAGTCATAGCGGGAGAGGTTCCTACGAGCAGTACTTC. The encoded protein is CASSHSGRGSYEQYF.

Only one count was recorded for this clone. The chain carries TRBV28 and TRBJ1-5; D may be TRBD1 (6 bases). Germline V gene data show CDR1 as MDHEN and CDR2 as SYDVKM. Between the trimmed V and J ends, which lost 6 bases and 1 base, there was a span of 10 bases. The length of the CDR3 is 14 residues. The CDR3 nucleotides read TGTGCCAGCAGCCAACAGGGAAGCAATCAGCCCCAGCATTTT. Protein product: CASSQQGSNQPQHF.

The chain uses TRBV29-1 and TRBJ2-2; 11 nucleotides agree with TRBD2. The CDR3 is 17 amino acids. Germline trimming cut 0 bases from V and 0 bases from J; bases unmatched to any gene: 3. Germline-derived CDR1 and CDR2 are SQVTM and ANQGSEA. In DNA form, the CDR3 reads TGCAGCGTTGAAGATCTGACTAGCGGGACGAACACCGGGGAGCTGTTTTTT. Its translation is CSVEDLTSGTNTGELFF.

This rearrangement joins TRBV9 to TRBJ2-1, with D possibly TRBD2 on 6 matching bases. Trimming took 5 bases from V and 6 from J, leaving 12 bases between them. This CDR3 region has 13 residues. Germline assignment: CDR1 SGDLS and CDR2 YYNGEE. The CDR3 reads CASRPSGGNEQFF. CDR3 bases: TGTGCCAGCAGGCCTTCCGGGGGCAATGAGCAGTTCTTC.

The rearrangement links TRBV9 to TRBJ2-2; TRBD2 agrees at 12 bases. Germline values: CDR1 SGDLS, CDR2 YYNGEE. This CDR3 spans 18 amino acids. The junction had 10 bases not matched to a gene; V was cut back by 3 bases and J by 4 bases. CDR3: CASSAHNPGLAGTGELFF. The CDR3 nucleotides are TGTGCCAGCAGCGCACACAATCCGGGACTAGCGGGCACCGGGGAGCTGTTTTTT. The full variable domain, completed using reference TRBV9 and TRBJ2-2, is DSGVTQTPKHLITATGQRVTLRCSPRSGDLSVYWYQQSLDQGLQFLIQYYNGEERAKGNILERFSAQQFPDLHSELNLSSLELGDSALYFCASSAHNPGLAGTGELFFGEGSRLTVL.

This clone appeared a few times. The V call is TRBV5-1, the J call TRBJ2-7; maybe TRBD2 (6 bases). CDR3 size: 15 residues. CDR1 and CDR2 (germline): SGHRS, YFSETQ. Between the trimmed V and J ends, which lost 3 bases and 3 bases, there was a span of 16 bases. The CDR3 is CASSSQRAPDYEQYF. The CDR3 DNA sequence: TGCGCCAGCAGCTCCCAGCGGGCCCCCGACTACGAGCAGTACTTC.

The chain has TRBV20-1 and TRBJ2-7; D call uncertain. CDR1 is DFQATT and CDR2 is SNEGSKA in the germline V gene (reference sequence). Trimming removed 3 bases at V and 6 bases at J, with 9 bases between. The CDR3 sequence is 11 residues long. The CDR3 DNA follows: TGCAGTGCTAGGTTACAAAGCGAGCAGTACTTC. It translates to CSARLQSEQYF.

This clone appeared a few times. This chain uses TRBV5-4 with TRBJ2-2; the D gene is possibly TRBD1 (6 bases). This CDR3 comprises 15 residues. Germline V CDR1 and CDR2: SGHNT, YYREEE (reference sequence). V was clipped by 5 bases and J by 5 bases, with 16 bases between them. As DNA, the CDR3 is TGTGCCAGCAGGGATGGGCAGGGGAGAACCGGGGAGCTGTTTTTT. Protein: CASRDGQGRTGELFF.

This clone was detected once. This rearrangement joins TRBV6-5 to TRBJ2-7; 7 positions match TRBD1. CDR1 and CDR2 from the germline V gene are MNHEY and SVGAGI. The CDR3 is made up of 14 amino acids. After removal of 5 bases from V and 4 bases from J, the junction contained 8 bases not matched to a gene. The CDR3 coding sequence is TGTGCCAGCAGTCTTCCGGGACAGCTATACGAGCAGTACTTC. Encoded protein: CASSLPGQLYEQYF.

The chain links TRBV9 to TRBJ2-2, with D hard to call. Trimming removed 0 bases at V and 2 bases at J, with 11 bases between. Germline values: CDR1 SGDLS, CDR2 YYNGEE. The length of the CDR3 is 16 residues. CDR3 residues: CASSVVVSNNTGELFF. CDR3 in DNA: TGTGCCAGCAGCGTAGTAGTCTCGAACAACACCGGGGAGCTGTTTTTT.

The J gene is TRBJ2-1, the V gene TRBV20-1; D gene ambiguous. Deletions cut 4 bases from V and 4 bases from J, with 5 bases between. CDR3 length: 11 amino acids. Germline V gene sequence: CDR1 DFQATT, CDR2 SNEGSKA (reference sequence). The CDR3 DNA sequence: TGCAGTGCTACAATATACAATGAGCAGTTCTTC. As protein: CSATIYNEQFF.

The J gene is TRBJ2-3, the V gene TRBV9; 9 nucleotides match TRBD2. V was clipped by 4 bases and J by 1 base; unmatched bases: 4. Per germline, CDR1 SGDLS and CDR2 YYNGEE. The CDR3 length is 15 residues. The chain's CDR3 is CASSPASGGTDTQYF. The CDR3 bases are TGTGCCAGCAGCCCCGCTAGCGGGGGCACAGATACGCAGTATTTT.

The chain is built from TRBV7-3 and TRBJ2-2; TRBD2 agrees at 8 bases. The V gene end was trimmed by 0 bases and the J gene end by 4 bases; junction bases not matched to a gene: 1. The CDR3 has 15 residues. Germline values: CDR1 SGHTA, CDR2 FQGTGA. DNA of the CDR3: TGTGCCAGCAGCTTAACAGGGACTAGCACCGGGGAGCTGTTTTTT. This translates into CASSLTGTSTGELFF.

This chain connects TRBV14 to TRBJ2-3; 10 bases align to TRBD2. The CDR3 has 17 residues. The V gene end was trimmed by 0 bases and the J gene end by 3 bases; junction bases not matched to a gene: 6. Germline loops: CDR1 SGHDN, CDR2 FVKESK. The CDR3, as DNA: TGTGCCAGCAGCCAAGATTTCCCTAGCGGGAGTACAGATACGCAGTATTTT. As protein: CASSQDFPSGSTDTQYF.

The V gene is TRBV28, the J gene TRBJ2-7, with TRBD2 matching 9 bases. Germline CDR1 and CDR2: MDHEN and SYDVKM. The CDR3 contains 18 residues. V was clipped by 2 bases and J by 3 bases; unmatched bases: 14. The CDR3 sequence is CASSLTFGIGTSIYEQYF. CDR3 nucleotides: TGTGCCAGCAGTTTAACGTTCGGGATAGGGACTAGCATCTACGAGCAGTACTTC.

The rearrangement joins TRBV5-4 to TRBJ2-7; no definite D call. V was trimmed by 4 bases and J by 2 bases, leaving 10 bases between them. CDR3 size: 13 residues. Germline CDR1 SGHNT, CDR2 YYREEE (reference sequence). The DNA for the CDR3 is TGTGCCAGCAGCGACAAAGTGACCTACGAGCAGTACTTC. Its protein product is CASSDKVTYEQYF.

V gene TRBV28 combines with J gene TRBJ1-5; 9 bases are a match to TRBD1. Germline V gene sequence: CDR1 MDHEN, CDR2 SYDVKM. V dropped 6 bases and J dropped 5; count of bases not matched to a gene: 8. This CDR3 region has 15 residues. The CDR3 coding sequence is TGTGCCAGCAGGGGGGACAGGGCACGATATCAGCCCCAGCATTTT. Translation gives CASRGDRARYQPQHF.

V usage is TRBV5-5 and J usage is TRBJ2-1, with 7 bases aligning to TRBD2. This CDR3 contains 15 residues. V trimming: 0 bases; J trimming: 7 bases; junction bases outside the gene matches: 7. Germline CDR1 is SGHKS and CDR2 is YYEKEE (reference sequence). The CDR3 coding sequence is TGTGCCAGCAGCTTGGCGGCGGGAGCGGGGAATGAGCAGTTCTTC. It is translated as CASSLAAGAGNEQFF.

This clone has only a few counts. V gene TRBV29-1 combines with J gene TRBJ2-3; possible D gene TRBD1, 5 bases. Trimming shortened V by 5 bases and J by 0 bases, and 15 bases separated the two germline ends. The germline CDR1 and CDR2 sequences are SQVTM and ANQGSEA. The CDR3 loop spans 15 amino acids. CDR3 region: CSVQDNPSSTDTQYF. CDR3 DNA sequence: TGCAGCGTTCAGGACAATCCATCTAGCACAGATACGCAGTATTTT.

CDR3 DNA sequence: TGTGCCAGCACCACGGGACTAGCGACCTCCTACGAGCAGTACTTC. Its translation: CASTTGLATSYEQYF. V and J are TRBV2 and TRBJ2-7; 10 positions match TRBD2. The junction had 6 bases not matched to a gene; V was cut back by 7 bases and J by 0 bases. CDR3 length: 15 amino acids. CDR1 SNHLY and CDR2 FYNNEI come from the germline V gene.